These T cell receptor beta chains were read from a single sample in a study of T cell changes during pregnancy in multiple sclerosis. Sequencing used immunoSEQ multiplex PCR; TCRdb keeps in-frame clones, though not all of them. The table has some 70,000 clones, roughly 89% seen once. The starting material was peripheral blood, obtained after pregnancy. These TCRs come from a female donor in good health, enrolled as a control in a pregnancy study. Each CDR3 is given with its conserved first and last residue. Each record gives: V gene, clone size, J gene, D gene, CDR3 protein, CDR3 DNA. The D gene is left open where the match is weak. Rows give clone size only sometimes, using once, few, many, or a class for an expanded clone.

TRBV10-3	-	TRBJ2-2	-	CAISGRESTGELFF	TGTGCCATCAGTGGACGGGAGAGCACCGGGGAGCTGTTTTTT
TRBV10-3	-	TRBJ1-5	-	CAISDQASSNQPQHF	TGTGCCATCAGTGATCAGGCGTCGAGCAATCAGCCCCAGCATTTT
TRBV6-1	-	TRBJ1-2	-	CASSDPVGASGYTF	TGTGCCAGCAGTGATCCGGTGGGGGCGTCGGGCTACACCTTC
TRBV5-1	-	TRBJ1-2	-	CASSLFDLGHGYTF	TGCGCCAGCAGCTTGTTTGATCTGGGGCATGGCTACACCTTC
TRBV4-1	-	TRBJ2-3	TRBD2	CASSLDLLAGGPVDTQYF	TGCGCCAGCAGCCTGGATTTACTAGCGGGAGGGCCGGTAGATACGCAGTATTTT
TRBV11-2	-	TRBJ2-7	TRBD2	CASSRGEGRFDEQYF	TGTGCCAGCAGCCGGGGGGAGGGAAGGTTCGACGAGCAGTACTTC
TRBV7-2	-	TRBJ2-2	-	CASSLSSDSPGELFF	TGTGCCAGCAGCTTGTCTTCGGACAGTCCCGGGGAGCTGTTTTTT
TRBV18	once	TRBJ2-7	TRBD1	CASYRDRAYEQYF	TGTGCCAGCTACAGGGACAGGGCCTACGAGCAGTACTTC
TRBV27	-	TRBJ2-3	TRBD1	CASSWTGARNTQYF	TGTGCCAGCAGCTGGACAGGGGCAAGAAATACGCAGTATTTT
TRBV7-9	-	TRBJ1-5	-	CASTSAPEQPQHF	TGTGCCAGCACCTCGGCCCCGGAGCAGCCCCAGCATTTT
TRBV19	-	TRBJ2-2	TRBD2	CASSVHRLAGIPKLRGELFF	TGTGCCAGTAGTGTCCATAGACTAGCGGGGATACCTAAGCTTCGCGGGGAGCTGTTTTTT
TRBV7-9	-	TRBJ2-5	TRBD2	CASSLSSGEETQYF	TGTGCCAGCAGCTTATCTAGCGGGGAAGAGACCCAGTACTTC
TRBV7-2	-	TRBJ2-1	TRBD2	CASSSIAGGGEQFF	TGTGCCAGCAGCTCCATAGCGGGAGGGGGTGAGCAGTTCTTC
TRBV29-1	-	TRBJ1-1	-	CSVEAARGEGTEAFF	TGCAGCGTTGAAGCCGCCCGAGGGGAGGGAACTGAAGCTTTCTTT
TRBV5-1	once	TRBJ1-5	TRBD1	CASRSGQGDQPQHF	TGCGCCAGCAGATCCGGACAGGGGGACCAGCCCCAGCATTTT
TRBV5-1	-	TRBJ1-3	TRBD1	CASSSDRGTRGNTIYF	TGCGCCAGCAGCTCGGACAGGGGAACGAGAGGAAACACCATATATTTT
TRBV28	-	TRBJ1-2	TRBD1	CASSQDRGPSYGYTF	TGTGCCAGCAGCCAAGACAGGGGGCCTAGCTATGGCTACACCTTC
TRBV7-9	-	TRBJ2-1	-	CASRLGGYNEQFF	TGTGCCAGCAGACTAGGGGGCTACAATGAGCAGTTCTTC
TRBV6-1	-	TRBJ2-3	TRBD2	CASNLLAGGLDTQYF	TGTGCCAGCAACCTACTAGCGGGGGGGCTAGATACGCAGTATTTT
TRBV11-2	-	TRBJ1-5	TRBD1	CASSPNPGTASNQPQHF	TGTGCCAGCAGCCCAAACCCCGGGACAGCAAGCAATCAGCCCCAGCATTTT
TRBV28	-	TRBJ2-7	-	CASSSTGYEQYF	TGTGCCAGCAGTTCCACAGGTTACGAGCAGTACTTC
TRBV30	-	TRBJ2-1	TRBD1	CAWTGQGHNEQFF	TGTGCCTGGACGGGACAGGGACACAATGAGCAGTTCTTC
TRBV27	-	TRBJ1-3	TRBD1	CASSLYPFGQGIYSGNTIYF	TGTGCCAGCAGTTTATATCCCTTTGGACAGGGGATTTACTCTGGAAACACCATATATTTT
TRBV6-1	-	TRBJ2-3	-	CASSAHRVADTQYF	TGTGCCAGCAGTGCCCACAGGGTGGCAGATACGCAGTATTTT
TRBV6-5	-	TRBJ1-6	-	CASSYTRESFSPLHF	TGTGCCAGCAGTTACACCAGGGAATCGTTTTCACCCCTCCACTTT
TRBV28	-	TRBJ2-5	TRBD1	CASSLTGAGETQYF	TGTGCCAGCAGTTTAACAGGGGCAGGAGAGACCCAGTACTTC
TRBV28	few	TRBJ1-6	-	CASTWTVRSPLHF	TGTGCCAGCACCTGGACAGTCAGGTCACCCCTCCACTTT
TRBV10-3	few	TRBJ1-5	TRBD1	CATQGEGQPQHF	TGTGCCACCCAGGGGGAAGGTCAGCCCCAGCATTTT
TRBV6-4	-	TRBJ2-1	TRBD2	CASSTSGGADEQFF	TGTGCCAGCTCGACTAGCGGGGGGGCTGATGAGCAGTTCTTC
TRBV28	-	TRBJ2-7	TRBD1	CASTPGGQGTYEQYF	TGTGCCAGCACCCCGGGGGGACAGGGTACCTACGAGCAGTACTTC
TRBV5-1	-	TRBJ1-3	-	CASSLYSGSGNTIYF	TGCGCCAGCAGCTTGTATTCAGGCTCTGGAAACACCATATATTTT
TRBV9	-	TRBJ2-1	-	CASSVGGGPQGNEQFF	TGTGCCAGCAGCGTAGGGGGAGGGCCTCAGGGGAATGAGCAGTTCTTC
TRBV27	-	TRBJ2-3	-	CASSPRTPSTDTQYF	TGTGCCAGCAGTCCGAGGACACCGTCCACAGATACGCAGTATTTT
TRBV15	-	TRBJ1-1	-	CATSARQRNTEAFF	TGTGCCACCAGCGCCCGACAGCGGAACACTGAAGCTTTCTTT
TRBV6-6	-	TRBJ2-5	TRBD2	CASSSGSGSWRETQYF	TGTGCCAGCAGTTCCGGAAGCGGGAGTTGGAGGGAGACCCAGTACTTC
TRBV6-1	-	TRBJ2-4	TRBD2	CASSEGLAGAKNIQYF	TGTGCCAGCAGTGAAGGACTAGCGGGAGCCAAAAACATTCAGTACTTC
TRBV7-8	-	TRBJ1-3	-	CASSLDRGGGNTIYF	TGTGCCAGCAGCTTAGACCGGGGTGGAGGAAACACCATATATTTT
TRBV7-2	-	TRBJ2-3	TRBD2	CASRSGLERTDTQYF	TGTGCCAGCAGGTCGGGACTAGAGCGCACAGATACGCAGTATTTT
TRBV10-3	-	TRBJ1-1	TRBD1	CAISARGQGLTEAFF	TGTGCCATCAGTGCCAGAGGACAGGGGCTTACTGAAGCTTTCTTT
TRBV7-8	-	TRBJ2-7	TRBD1	CASSARQGNYEQYF	TGTGCCAGCAGCGCCCGACAGGGAAACTACGAGCAGTACTTC
TRBV5-1	-	TRBJ2-1	TRBD1	CASSKQGDNEQFF	TGCGCCAGCAGCAAACAGGGGGATAATGAGCAGTTCTTC
TRBV28	-	TRBJ2-7	-	CASGASEVPYEQYF	TGTGCCAGCGGGGCCTCTGAGGTCCCTTACGAGCAGTACTTC
TRBV7-6	-	TRBJ1-2	-	CASSSGQGLMGYGYTF	TGTGCCAGCAGCTCTGGGCAGGGGTTGATGGGATATGGCTACACCTTC
TRBV27	-	TRBJ1-5	-	CASSDRQSGQPQHF	TGTGCCAGCAGCGACAGGCAATCGGGTCAGCCCCAGCATTTT
TRBV7-9	-	TRBJ2-3	TRBD1	CASSNRGQDTDTQYF	TGTGCCAGCAGCAATCGAGGACAGGACACAGATACGCAGTATTTT
TRBV2	-	TRBJ2-3	-	CAGRDGYTDTQYF	TGTGCCGGGCGGGACGGGTACACAGATACGCAGTATTTT
TRBV7-2	-	TRBJ2-2	-	CASSSGQNTGELFF	TGTGCCAGCAGCTCCGGACAGAACACCGGGGAGCTGTTTTTT
TRBV6-6	-	TRBJ2-3	-	CASSLAPGADTQYF	TGTGCCAGCAGTCTAGCGCCCGGGGCAGATACGCAGTATTTT
TRBV28	-	TRBJ1-2	TRBD1	CASSLRQGYGYTF	TGTGCCAGCAGTTTGAGACAGGGGTACGGCTACACCTTC
TRBV7-2	-	TRBJ2-5	TRBD2	CASSVITGTSGKFGTQYF	TGTGCCAGCAGCGTCATTACCGGGACTAGCGGGAAATTCGGGACCCAGTACTTC
TRBV28	-	TRBJ1-6	-	CASSPGKYNSPLHF	TGTGCCAGCAGCCCAGGGAAATATAATTCACCCCTCCACTTT